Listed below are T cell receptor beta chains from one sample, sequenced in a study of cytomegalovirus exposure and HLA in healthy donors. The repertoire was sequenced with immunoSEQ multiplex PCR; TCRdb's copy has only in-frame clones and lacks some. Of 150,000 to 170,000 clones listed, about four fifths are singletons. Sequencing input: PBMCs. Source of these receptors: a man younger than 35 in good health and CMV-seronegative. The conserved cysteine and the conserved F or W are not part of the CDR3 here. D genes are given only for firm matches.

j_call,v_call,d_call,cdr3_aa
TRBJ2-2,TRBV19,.,ASSIQGTRRELF
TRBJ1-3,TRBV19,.,ASSSSGVAGNTIY
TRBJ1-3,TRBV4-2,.,ASSLSPQGKHNTIY
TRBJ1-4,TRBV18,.,ASSPSGLDLTNEKLF
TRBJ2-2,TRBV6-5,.,ASSYGQYTGELF
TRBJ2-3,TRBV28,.,ATMGFRGTDAQY
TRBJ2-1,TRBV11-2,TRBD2,ASSLIAGAYNEQF
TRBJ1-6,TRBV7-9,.,ASSLDGPGTPLH
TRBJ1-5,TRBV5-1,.,ASSWTGNQPQH
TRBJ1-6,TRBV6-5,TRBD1,ASRTRTGSGSPLH
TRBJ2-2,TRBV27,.,ASRRSGAPNTGELF
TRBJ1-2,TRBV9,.,ASSSHERTGNYGYT
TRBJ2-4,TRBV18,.,ASSPNSGRKEKNIQY
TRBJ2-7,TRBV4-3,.,ASSRTRDTHYEQY
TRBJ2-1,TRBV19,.,ASSKGAPYNEQF
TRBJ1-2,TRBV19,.,ASRERGRDNYGYT
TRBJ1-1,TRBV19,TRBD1,ASRDRQGRFALSEAF
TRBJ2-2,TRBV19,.,ASRTEGDTGELF
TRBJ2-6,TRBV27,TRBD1,ASRGTGVTGANVLT
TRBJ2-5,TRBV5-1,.,ASSYTGPSQETQY
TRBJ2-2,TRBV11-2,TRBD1,ASRRGQGPNTGELF
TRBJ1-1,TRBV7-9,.,ASSFTANTEAF
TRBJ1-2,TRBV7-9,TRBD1,ASSFRDREDYGYT
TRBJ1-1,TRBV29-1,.,SVESYGAGENTEAF
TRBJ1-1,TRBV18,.,ASSPKIIAGGNTEAF
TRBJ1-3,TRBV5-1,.,ASRDSGSSGNTIY
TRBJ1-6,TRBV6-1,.,ASSPHGSYNSPLH
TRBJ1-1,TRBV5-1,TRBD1,ASSWRGPETEAF
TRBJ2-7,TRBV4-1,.,ASSQGPRRGSYEQY
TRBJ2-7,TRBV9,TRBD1,ASSVGQGFLSDEQY
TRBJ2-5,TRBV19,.,ASSMGHPQETQY
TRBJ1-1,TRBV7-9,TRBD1,ASSLNDRGTEAF
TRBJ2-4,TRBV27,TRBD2,ASSSAAGLAGLLAKNIQY
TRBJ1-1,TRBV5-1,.,ASSLAPIGGQYTEAF
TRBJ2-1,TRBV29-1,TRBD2,SVELAGVRIYNEQF
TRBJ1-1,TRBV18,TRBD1,ASSPPNRGANTEAF
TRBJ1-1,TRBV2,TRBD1,ASRGQLNTEAF
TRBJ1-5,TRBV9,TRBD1,ASSGGQFNQPQH
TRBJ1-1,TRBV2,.,ASSVMNTEAF
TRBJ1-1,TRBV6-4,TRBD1,ASSDSRGRGEAF
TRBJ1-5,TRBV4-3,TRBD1,ASSQDPVTGEFQPQH
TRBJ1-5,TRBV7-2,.,ASSLGQLGVGQPQH
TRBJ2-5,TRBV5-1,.,ASSLGHTQETQY
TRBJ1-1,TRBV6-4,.,ASSDSPNTEAF
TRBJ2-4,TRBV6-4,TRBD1,ASSERQGAVKNIQY
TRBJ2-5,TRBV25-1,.,ASSDRQYQETQY
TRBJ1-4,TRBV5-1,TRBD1,ASRPGGRGDEKLF